The 14 T cell receptor beta chains presented below share a single source sample, sequenced in a study of T cell responses to AZD1222 COVID-19 vaccine. TCRdb's table, derived via immunoSEQ multiplex PCR, lists solely in-frame clones and lacks some. The profile shows over 120,000 clones, just under 95% of them singletons. The sample consisted of peripheral blood, taken on day 0 of AZD1222 vaccination. These receptors were collected from an adult in good health.

V and J are TRBV5-8 and TRBJ2-3, with D possibly TRBD2 on 5 matching bases. The CDR3 sequence is 17 residues long. Trimming shortened V by 1 base and J by 6 bases, and 21 bases separated the two germline ends. Germline lookup yields CDR1 SGHTS and CDR2 YDEGEE. The CDR3 region is CASSLFSRRLAADTQYF. In DNA, the CDR3 is TGTGCCAGCAGCTTGTTTTCCCGGCGGCTAGCAGCCGATACGCAGTATTTT.

V usage is TRBV2 and J usage is TRBJ2-1, with 12 bases identical to TRBD1. This CDR3 is 19 amino acids long. Unmatched junction bases numbered 10, after V lost 4 bases and J lost 0 bases. Germline CDR1 SNHLY, CDR2 FYNNEI. The CDR3: CASSAGTGGATGSYNEQFF. Here the CDR3 DNA reads TGTGCCAGCAGTGCCGGGACAGGGGGCGCGACAGGCTCCTACAATGAGCAGTTCTTC.

The chain has TRBV3-1 (or the pseudogene TRBV3-2) and TRBJ1-3; 8 bases line up with TRBD1. The CDR3 is made up of 17 amino acids. Trimming cost V 0 bases and J 3 bases; bases outside gene matches: 7. CDR1 is LGHDT, CDR2 YNNKEL, per germline (reference sequence). CDR3 loop: CASSQDPLDRGGNTIYF. In nucleotides, the CDR3 is TGTGCCAGCAGCCAAGACCCACTAGACAGGGGTGGAAACACCATATATTTT.

J is TRBJ1-1 and V is TRBV6-5; D unclear. V lost 7 bases, J lost 2 bases, and 14 bases lay in between. From germline, CDR1 is MNHEY and CDR2 SVGAGI. The CDR3 is 14 amino acids. The CDR3 loop reads CASTAYHRNTEAFF. The CDR3 DNA is TGTGCCAGCACCGCATACCATCGTAACACTGAAGCTTTCTTT.

V and J are TRBV5-4 and TRBJ1-1; possible D gene TRBD1, 6 bases. V was trimmed by 4 bases and J by 5 bases, leaving 18 bases between them. The V gene's germline CDR1 is SGHNT and CDR2 YYREEE (reference sequence). This CDR3 region has 15 residues. CDR3 loop: CASSPAGASETEAFF. CDR3 nucleotide sequence: TGTGCCAGCAGCCCGGCAGGGGCTAGTGAGACTGAAGCTTTCTTT.

This chain uses TRBV27 with TRBJ1-6; 9 nucleotides agree with TRBD1. The germline V gene encodes CDR1 MNHEY and CDR2 SMNVEV (reference sequence). This CDR3 contains 13 residues. The junction had 6 bases not matched to a gene; V was cut back by 8 bases and J by 10 bases. CDR3 amino acids: CASGWTGDSPLHF. DNA of the CDR3: TGTGCCAGCGGCTGGACAGGGGACTCACCCCTCCACTTT.

This clone was detected only a few times. The rearrangement joins TRBV3-1 (or the pseudogene TRBV3-2) to TRBJ2-3; tentatively, D is TRBD1 (6 bases). The ends were cut back, 3 bases at V and 0 bases at J, with 13 bases in the middle. Germline values: CDR1 LGHDT, CDR2 YNNKEL (reference sequence). The CDR3 has 16 amino acids. The CDR3 bases are TGTGCCAGCAGCCAGGGGGCCGCACCTAGCACAGATACGCAGTATTTT. It specifies CASSQGAAPSTDTQYF.

The chain couples TRBV10-3 to TRBJ1-1; 7 bases agree with TRBD1. Germline assignment: CDR1 ENHRY and CDR2 SYGVKD. Trimming removed 4 bases from V and 0 bases from J; junction bases left unmatched: 5. This CDR3 region has 15 residues. CDR3 loop: CAISGRTGMNTEAFF. The CDR3 DNA is TGTGCCATCAGTGGTCGGACAGGAATGAACACTGAAGCTTTCTTT.

The chain links TRBV28 to TRBJ1-1; unclear D gene. V was cut by 7 bases and J by 4 bases, with 19 bases left in between. The germline CDR1 and CDR2 sequences are MDHEN and SYDVKM. This CDR3 is 15 amino acids long. The CDR3 spells CASMTLREGATEAFF. CDR3 coding DNA: TGTGCCAGCATGACTCTCCGTGAGGGTGCCACTGAAGCTTTCTTT.

The chain joins TRBV20-1 to TRBJ1-5; maybe TRBD1 (6 bases). Germline V gene lookup returns CDR1 DFQATT and CDR2 SNEGSKA (reference sequence). The CDR3 contains 14 residues. V dropped 3 bases and J dropped 6 bases, with 15 bases sitting between them. CDR3 in amino acids: CSASRGASSQPQHF. The CDR3 nucleotides read TGCAGTGCTAGTCGGGGGGCGTCGAGTCAGCCCCAGCATTTT.

This chain joins TRBV18 and TRBJ1-2, with a possible D match to TRBD1 (5 bases). The CDR3 totals 14 residues. Trimming removed 2 bases at V and 6 bases at J, with 13 bases between. In germline, CDR1 is KGHSH, CDR2 LQKENI. The CDR3 protein is CASSPTMVGHGYTF. The CDR3 region has the DNA TGTGCCAGCTCACCAACTATGGTGGGGCATGGCTACACCTTC.

This chain connects TRBV7-9 to TRBJ1-1; 7 bases line up with TRBD1. The CDR3 consists of 16 residues. The germline CDR1 and CDR2 sequences are SEHNR and FQNEAQ (reference sequence). The V and J ends lost 5 bases and 3 bases, in that order; junction bases with no gene match: 12. The CDR3 here is CASSRRGRGRDTEAFF. For the CDR3, the DNA is TGTGCCAGCAGCCGTCGCGGGAGGGGGCGGGACACTGAAGCTTTCTTT.

This clone was recorded once. This chain links TRBV6-5 with TRBJ2-7, with D uncertain. The CDR3 totals 15 residues. Looked up from germline, CDR1 is MNHEY and CDR2 is SVGAGI. V was cut by 0 bases and J by 6 bases, with 15 bases left in between. The CDR3 nucleotides read TGTGCCAGCAGTTACTCCCGTAATCTCTTCGGCGAGCAGTACTTC. It encodes CASSYSRNLFGEQYF.

The gene calls are TRBV10-2 and TRBJ2-7, with a possible D match to TRBD1 (6 bases). Deletions cut 3 bases from V and 3 bases from J, with 9 bases between. The germline gives CDR1 WSHSY, CDR2 SAAADI. The CDR3 has 13 residues. In DNA, the CDR3 is TGCGCCAGCAGTGAACCGGACAGCTACGAGCAGTACTTC. As protein: CASSEPDSYEQYF.